This T cell receptor beta chain was sequenced in a study of blood T cell repertoires in COVID-19. Study background: Collection of acute and convalescent COVID-19 samples took place in the United States, Italy and Spain. PBMCs, B-cell-depleted T cells, or T cells provided the cDNA or gDNA that made up the material.

CDR3 length equals 15 residues. Trimming removed 7 bases from V and 2 bases from J, with 18 bases in between. Germline CDR1 reads SNHLY; CDR2 reads FYNNEI. Authors' data handling: Amplifying reference gene primers gave estimates of nucleated cell counts. Sequenced by immunoSEQ multiplex PCR; TCRdb stores in-frame clones only, minus some. V, J and clone size were drawn from that table, and D and trimming were deduced from the DNA. The profile covers more than 70,000 clones, with around 90% appearing a single time and roughly 5% taken by the ten largest. Sequences were obtained from peripheral blood. This chain connects TRBV2 to TRBJ2-7; a weak D match, TRBD1 (6 bases). The sequence was collected from a man aged 45-65 years with active COVID-19. CDR3 sequence (DNA): TGTGCCAGCAAAAGGGACATCGGAGGTACCTACGAGCAGTACTTC. Translation gives CASKRDIGGTYEQYF.